Below, one TCR beta chain is given with its context. Its antigen is not identified. The data originate from a study of T cell repertoires in cytomegalovirus infection. Study-wide context: Public TCR beta signatures were indicative of both CMV infection and a matching HLA type. Study-level points and caveats: Cumulative frequency of public TCR beta families picked out carriers of CMV plus the relevant HLA. Dominant in the ex vivo response were TCR beta clonotypes restricted by HLA-C and specific for CMV.

Germline CDR1 and CDR2: SNHLY and FYNNEI. V dropped 4 bases and J dropped 6; count of bases not matched to a gene: 6. This CDR3 is 16 amino acids long. A single record per CDR3 protein comes from TCRdb applying MiXCR to the reads. The sample carries 130,000 or so distinct CDR3 sequences, under 8.5% recorded once. Sequenced: PBMCs. The origin of this receptor is a human donor in good health (CMV status not recorded). Some clones in this sample may be carry-over from other donors' samples. The gene calls are TRBV2 and TRBJ2-5; 15 bases align to TRBD2. CDR3 coding DNA: TGTGCCAGCAGTGCGGGACTAGCGGGGGGCGCGAAGACCCAGTACTTC. Protein product: CASSAGLAGGAKTQYF. The whole variable domain, remainder taken from reference TRBV2 and TRBJ2-5, is EPEVTQTPSHQVTQMGQEVILRCVPISNHLYFYWYRQILGQKVEFLVSFYNNEISEKSEIFDDQFSVERPDGSNFTLKIRSTKLEDSAMYFCASSAGLAGGAKTQYFGPGTRLLVL.